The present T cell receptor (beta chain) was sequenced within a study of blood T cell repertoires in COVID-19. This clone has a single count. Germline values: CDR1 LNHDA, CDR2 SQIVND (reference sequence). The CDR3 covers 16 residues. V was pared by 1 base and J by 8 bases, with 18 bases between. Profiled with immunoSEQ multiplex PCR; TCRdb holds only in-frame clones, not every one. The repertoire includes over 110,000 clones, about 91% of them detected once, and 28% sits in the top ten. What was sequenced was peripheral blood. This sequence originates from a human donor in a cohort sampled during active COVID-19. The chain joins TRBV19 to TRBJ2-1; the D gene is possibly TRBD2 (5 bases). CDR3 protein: CASSIGASTRLYEQFF. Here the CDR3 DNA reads TGTGCCAGTAGTATAGGGGCTAGCACCCGGCTTTATGAGCAGTTCTTC.